This T cell receptor (beta chain) was profiled in a study of OX40 agonist ivuxolimab in advanced cancers. On the study more broadly: An anti-OX40 (CD134) antibody with agonistic activity, ivuxolimab, was administered to patients. Patients received ivuxolimab, an intravenous treatment, every 2 weeks at 0.01 to 10 mg/kg. Prior anti-PD-1, anti-PD-L1 or anti-CTLA-4 therapy did not bar entry, and 40% had some.

The germline CDR1 and CDR2 sequences are SEHNR and FQNEAQ (reference sequence). V lost 6 bases and J 6 bases, leaving 9 bases between the germline ends. The CDR3 totals 12 residues. Sampled blood was obtained at baseline, cycle 4 day 1, and cycle 7 day 1. TCRdb's table, derived via immunoSEQ multiplex PCR, lists solely in-frame clones and lacks some. The sample records under 100,000 clones, roughly 92% being singletons. The origin of this receptor is an adult with an advanced solid tumor such as melanoma, head and neck, liver or kidney cancer. The rearrangement joins TRBV7-9 to TRBJ1-5; the D gene is possibly TRBD1 (6 bases). The input for sequencing was CD4+ or CD8+ T cells sorted from blood, taken in a trial of the OX40 agonist ivuxolimab. The CDR3, as DNA: TGTGCCAGCAGGCAGGGGAGTCAGCCCCAGCATTTT. Protein sequence: CASRQGSQPQHF.